Listed below are T cell receptor beta chains from one sample, sequenced in a study of OX40 agonist ivuxolimab in advanced cancers. Sequencing used immunoSEQ multiplex PCR; TCRdb keeps in-frame clones, though not all of them. The table lists over 85,000 clones, 90% of them singletons. The sequences come from CD4+ or CD8+ T cells sorted from blood, collected in a trial of the OX40 agonist ivuxolimab. The receptors stem from an adult with an advanced solid tumor such as melanoma, head and neck, liver or kidney cancer. CDR3s include the opening cysteine and the closing phenylalanine or tryptophan. D genes are given only for firm matches. The size field is filled for only some rows; it gives once, few, many or a size class.

>TRBJ1-2|15|NA|TRBD1|TRBV19
TGTGCCAGTACCCCGGACAGGGGAGTATTCCCAGCCTACACCTTC
CASTPDRGVFPAYTF
>TRBJ1-1|14|NA|TRBD1|TRBV6-4
TGTGCCAGCAGTGTGGGACAGGGGACCACTGAAGCTTTCTTT
CASSVGQGTTEAFF
>TRBJ2-7|16|NA|NA|TRBV7-9
TGTGCCAGCAGCTTAGTCATCGGCGGAGGGATCAACGAGCAGTACTTC
CASSLVIGGGINEQYF
>TRBJ1-2|16|NA|NA|TRBV14
TGTGCCAGCAGCCAAGATAAGGGCAAGTCTAACTATGGCTACACCTTC
CASSQDKGKSNYGYTF
>TRBJ2-3|16|NA|TRBD2|TRBV5-6
TGTGCCAGCAGCTACCCGACTAGCGACCGCACAGATACGCAGTATTTT
CASSYPTSDRTDTQYF
>TRBJ1-2|14|NA|NA|TRBV6-5
TGTGCCAGCAGTCATCCCGGCATCGAGGATGGCTACACCTTC
CASSHPGIEDGYTF
>TRBJ2-1|20|NA|NA|TRBV5-1
TGCGCCAGCAGCTTGGAAGTACCGGGACTCTTGAAAAGCTCCTACAATGAGCAGTTCTTC
CASSLEVPGLLKSSYNEQFF
>TRBJ1-5|18|NA|TRBD1|TRBV2
TGTGCCAGCAGTATCCGACAGGGGGCCCGTTATAGCAATCAGCCCCAGCATTTT
CASSIRQGARYSNQPQHF
>TRBJ1-2|18|once|NA|TRBV6-4
TGTGCCAGCAGTGCCCGGACCTCTCCGCACCCTACTAACTATGGCTACACCTTC
CASSARTSPHPTNYGYTF
>TRBJ2-2|15|NA|NA|TRBV4-1
TGCGCCAGCAGCCTCCCCTCGACAGCCACCGGGGAGCTGTTTTTT
CASSLPSTATGELFF
>TRBJ2-7|14|NA|TRBD2|TRBV28
TGTGCCAGCAGTGAGCGGGGGGGCTCCTACGAGCAGTACTTC
CASSERGGSYEQYF
>TRBJ2-2|14|NA|NA|TRBV11-3
TGTGCCAGCAGCCCAGGGACCCTTACCGGGGAGCTGTTTTTT
CASSPGTLTGELFF
>TRBJ2-1|16|NA|TRBD2|TRBV10-2
TGCGCCAGCAGCCCAACTAGCGGGAGGTCCTACAATGAGCAGTTCTTC
CASSPTSGRSYNEQFF
>TRBJ2-2|13|NA|NA|TRBV18
TGTGCCAGCTCCGGGACGAACACCGGGGAGCTGTTTTTT
CASSGTNTGELFF
>TRBJ1-1|14|NA|TRBD1|TRBV30
TGTGCCTGGGCCCGGGACAGGAAGAACACTGAAGCTTTCTTT
CAWARDRKNTEAFF
>TRBJ2-7|15|NA|TRBD2|TRBV27
TGTGCCAGCAGTGATTCTAGCGGGATCCGGGTGGTGCAGTACTTC
CASSDSSGIRVVQYF
>TRBJ1-5|14|NA|NA|TRBV7-9
TGTGCCAACTGGAGGGGAGGGGGCAATCAGCCCCAGCATTTT
CANWRGGGNQPQHF
>TRBJ2-2|9|NA|NA|TRBV7-9
TGTGGAGTGAACGGGGAGCTGTTTTTT
CGVNGELFF
>TRBJ2-3|13|few|NA|TRBV30
TGTGCCTGGAGTGGGGGCCCCCGGGATACGCAGTATTTT
CAWSGGPRDTQYF
>TRBJ2-5|12|NA|NA|TRBV7-7
TGTGCTAGCAGCCCGGACGGTGGGGCCCAGTACTTC
CASSPDGGAQYF
>TRBJ1-2|14|NA|TRBD1|TRBV9
TGTGCCAGCAGCGCCGGGACAGGGAACTATGGCTACACCTTC
CASSAGTGNYGYTF
>TRBJ2-1|14|NA|NA|TRBV7-3
TGTGCCAGCAGCTTAAGCCCAGGGTTTGGTGAGCAGTTCTTC
CASSLSPGFGEQFF
>TRBJ1-1|15|NA|NA|TRBV4-3
TGCGCCAGCAGCCAAGTGGGAGGGTCTGGCACTGAAGCTTTCTTT
CASSQVGGSGTEAFF
>TRBJ1-5|14|NA|NA|TRBV6-5
TGTGCCAGCAGTCCCAGAGACAGGTCCCAGCCCCAGCATTTT
CASSPRDRSQPQHF
>TRBJ1-4|15|NA|TRBD1|TRBV5-1
TGCGCCAGCAGCTTGTTACAGGGGGCAAGAGAAAAACTGTTTTTT
CASSLLQGAREKLFF
>TRBJ2-2|17|NA|TRBD2|TRBV18
TGTGCCAGCTCACCACCAGCTAGCGGGAGTGGCACCGGGGAGCTGTTTTTT
CASSPPASGSGTGELFF
>TRBJ1-5|15|few|TRBD1|TRBV6-6
TGTGCCAGCAGTTGGGGGACAGCTAGCAATCAGCCCCAGCATTTT
CASSWGTASNQPQHF
>TRBJ2-7|13|NA|NA|TRBV7-3
TGTGCCAGCAGCTCTAGGACAGACGGGGAGCAGTACTTC
CASSSRTDGEQYF
>TRBJ2-7|13|NA|TRBD2|TRBV6-5
TGTGCCAGCAGACGGACTAGTACGAACGAGCAGTACTTC
CASRRTSTNEQYF